Here is one T cell receptor beta chain with its context. V lost 3 bases and J 2 bases, leaving 7 bases between the germline ends. The CDR3 extends over 13 amino acids. CDR1 is MNHEY and CDR2 is SMNVEV in the germline V gene (reference sequence). The data were taken from a study of blood T cell repertoires in COVID-19. Turning to the study itself: Both acute and convalescent COVID-19 samples were obtained from the United States, Italy and Spain. T cells, B-cell-depleted T cells, or PBMCs provided the cDNA or gDNA that served as material.

In the authors' workflow: It was from reference gene primer amplification that nucleated cell counts were estimated. Here immunoSEQ multiplex PCR was the method, and the copy in TCRdb shows in-frame clones only, minus some. The V and J calls and clone size were taken over from that table, and D and trimming were inferred from the DNA. Of fewer than 85,000 clones in the sample, 80% to 90% are singletons; the top ten hold 18%. This TCR was recovered from a woman between 55 and 75 years old with acute or convalescent COVID-19. The chain links TRBV27 to TRBJ1-2; D not resolved. Sequenced material: peripheral blood. The CDR3 region is CASSFRENYGYTF. CDR3 in DNA: TGTGCCAGCAGTTTTAGAGAGAACTATGGCTACACCTTC.